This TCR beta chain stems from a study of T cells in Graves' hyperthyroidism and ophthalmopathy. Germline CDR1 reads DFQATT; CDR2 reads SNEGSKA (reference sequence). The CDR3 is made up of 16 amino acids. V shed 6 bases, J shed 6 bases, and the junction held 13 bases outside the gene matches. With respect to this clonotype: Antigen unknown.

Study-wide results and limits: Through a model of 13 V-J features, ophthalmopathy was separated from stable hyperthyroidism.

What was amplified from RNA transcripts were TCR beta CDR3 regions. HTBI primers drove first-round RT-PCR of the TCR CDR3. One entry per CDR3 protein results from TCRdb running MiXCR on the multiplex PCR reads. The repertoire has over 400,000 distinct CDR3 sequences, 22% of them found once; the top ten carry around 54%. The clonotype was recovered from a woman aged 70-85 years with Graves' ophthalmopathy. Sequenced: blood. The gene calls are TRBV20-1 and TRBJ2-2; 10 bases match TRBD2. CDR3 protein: CSASPFSGRRAGELFF. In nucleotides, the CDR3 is TGCAGTGCCTCCCCTTTTAGCGGGAGGAGAGCCGGGGAGCTGTTTTTT.